One T cell receptor beta chain is described in this entry. The target antigen is unknown. V lost 4 bases, J lost 4 bases, and 4 bases stayed unmatched. The CDR3 spans 14 residues. Germline V gene sequence: CDR1 MNHEY, CDR2 SVGAGI. This sample is part of a study of T cell responses to AZD1222 COVID-19 vaccine. Study outcomes and limitations: Elevations in Spike-specific TCR breadth and depth followed administration of two AZD1222 doses. Reportedly, nearly half the spike-specific TCRs target unmutated variant regions.

It was second doses at about 4 or about 12 weeks that were pooled. Repertoires were generated with immunoSEQ multiplex PCR, while TCRdb's copy carries only in-frame clones and drops some. This sample has tens of thousands of clones, with 88% found just once. The sequenced sample was peripheral blood, obtained 28 days after the second AZD1222 dose. The receptor was derived from an adult who received the AZD1222 COVID-19 vaccine. The chain joins TRBV6-5 to TRBJ1-1, with 9 bases fitting TRBD1. The CDR3 bases are TGTGCCAGCAGTTTTTCGACAGGGGGCACTGAAGCTTTCTTT. As protein: CASSFSTGGTEAFF.